This paragraph reports one TCR beta chain. These data belong to a study of blood T cell repertoires in COVID-19. The ends lost 4 bases at V and 4 bases at J; junction bases unmatched: 5. This CDR3 comprises 14 residues. CDR1 SQVTM and CDR2 ANQGSEA come from the germline V gene. Sequencing was performed with immunoSEQ multiplex PCR; in TCRdb, only in-frame clones are kept and a portion is missing. The table has fewer than 25,000 clones, around nine tenths seen once. The specimen was peripheral blood. The V and J genes are TRBV29-1 and TRBJ2-3; 10 nucleotides line up with TRBD2. This TCR came from a human donor in a cohort sampled during active COVID-19. CDR3 amino acids: CSVGLAGVSDTQYF. The CDR3, as DNA: TGCAGCGTTGGACTAGCGGGCGTGTCAGATACGCAGTATTTT.